The 11 T cell receptor beta chains reported below all come from one sample, sequenced in a study of cytomegalovirus exposure and HLA in healthy donors. 60 Vbeta and 13 Jbeta primers were used in PCR. This table comes from immunoSEQ multiplex PCR, and its TCRdb copy is limited to in-frame clones, with some not included. The data show 150,000 or so clones, with around 80% seen just once and more than 8% held by the top ten. Sequences were obtained from PBMCs. The receptor source for this set is a male donor in good health and CMV-seropositive.

V gene TRBV9 combines with J gene TRBJ2-7; a weak D match, TRBD2 (6 bases). The CDR3 extends over 16 amino acids. Germline V lookup: CDR1 SGDLS, CDR2 YYNGEE. V was clipped by 0 bases and J by 2 bases, with 15 bases between them. Here the CDR3 DNA reads TGTGCCAGCAGCGTAGTGCCGAGCGGGCCCCCCTACGAGCAGTACTTC. Translated: CASSVVPSGPPYEQYF. The variable domain in full, completed from reference TRBV9 and TRBJ2-7, reads DSGVTQTPKHLITATGQRVTLRCSPRSGDLSVYWYQQSLDQGLQFLIQYYNGEERAKGNILERFSAQQFPDLHSELNLSSLELGDSALYFCASSVVPSGPPYEQYFGPGTRLTVT.

A few counts support this clone. The chain recombines TRBV2 with TRBJ1-2; 12 nucleotides align to TRBD1. Trimming at V came to 11 bases and at J to 0 bases, leaving 10 bases not matched to a gene. The germline CDR1 and CDR2 sequences are SNHLY and FYNNEI. This CDR3 spans 16 amino acids. The CDR3 loop reads CARTGDRGPANYGYTF. The CDR3 DNA reads as TGTGCCCGCACGGGGGACAGGGGGCCGGCTAACTATGGCTACACCTTC.

The chain joins TRBV6-4 to TRBJ2-2; 10 nucleotides match TRBD2. The CDR3 extends over 14 amino acids. Germline V gene sequence: CDR1 MRHNA, CDR2 SNTAGT. The junction had 2 bases not matched to a gene; V was cut back by 4 bases and J by 6 bases. CDR3 amino acids: CASSGLAGAGELFF. In nucleotides, the CDR3 is TGTGCCAGCAGTGGCCTAGCGGGAGCCGGGGAGCTGTTTTTT.

Worth noting for this clone: Other nucleotide sequences in the sample specify the same CDR3. The chain joins TRBV27 to TRBJ1-4; 7 bases are shared with TRBD1. This CDR3 has 16 residues. J gave up 6 bases and V 6 bases, and 13 bases lay outside the gene matches. The germline V gene has CDR1 MNHEY and CDR2 SMNVEV (reference sequence). CDR3: CASRPLNRGGDEKLFF. As DNA, the CDR3 is TGTGCCAGCAGGCCACTAAACAGGGGCGGGGATGAAAAACTGTTTTTT.

The chain joins TRBV9 to TRBJ2-7; 10 nucleotides match TRBD2. The CDR3 covers 16 residues. Germline trimming cut 4 bases from V and 7 bases from J; bases unmatched to any gene: 14. Germline V CDR1 and CDR2: SGDLS, YYNGEE. In DNA form, the CDR3 reads TGTGCCAGCAGCTTAGAGGGAGCGGGAGGGCCGGGGGAGCAGTACTTC. This sequence encodes CASSLEGAGGPGEQYF.

Details on this clone: In the same sample, other DNA sequences code for this CDR3. V is TRBV4-3 and J is TRBJ2-7; D may be TRBD1 (5 bases). The V gene lost 0 bases and the J gene lost 4 bases, with 7 bases spanning the gap. The CDR3 runs to 13 residues. Germline CDR1 reads LGHNA; CDR2 reads YSLEER. The CDR3 spells CASSQDRAYEQYF. CDR3 DNA: TGCGCCAGCAGCCAAGACAGGGCTTACGAGCAGTACTTC.

This clone was detected once. The chain uses TRBV4-1 and TRBJ1-2; D perhaps matches TRBD1 (5 bases). Trimming pared 8 bases from V and 4 bases from J, leaving 17 bases between. This CDR3 region has 14 residues. CDR1 and CDR2 (germline): MGHRA, YSYEKL. The CDR3 reads CASSSPEGAYGYTF. The CDR3 DNA follows: TGCGCCAGCTCTTCCCCCGAAGGGGCCTATGGCTACACCTTC.

This chain joins TRBV5-1 and TRBJ1-1; TRBD1 matches at 9 bases. The CDR3 contains 15 residues. The V gene end was trimmed by 7 bases and the J gene end by 2 bases; junction bases not matched to a gene: 9. Germline CDR1 and CDR2: SGHRS and YFSETQ. CDR3 sequence: CASGGTGSVNTEAFF. CDR3 coding DNA: TGCGCCAGCGGTGGGACAGGGTCTGTCAACACTGAAGCTTTCTTT.

The CDR3 loop reads CASSLKGTGLLYNEQFF. CDR3 nucleotide sequence: TGTGCCAGCAGCCTAAAAGGTACTGGGCTCCTATACAATGAGCAGTTCTTC. The rearrangement joins TRBV7-6 to TRBJ2-1, with no clear D. V was trimmed by 5 bases and J by 4 bases, leaving 21 bases between them. The CDR3 has 17 amino acids. CDR1 and CDR2 from the germline V gene are SGHVS and FNYEAQ.

The chain recombines TRBV5-8 with TRBJ1-5, with TRBD1 identical over 10 bases. This CDR3 spans 15 amino acids. Looked up from germline, CDR1 is SGHTS and CDR2 is YDEGEE. V lost 4 bases, J lost 4 bases, and 5 bases stayed unmatched. CDR3 amino acids: CASSPGTGVNQPQHF. CDR3 bases: TGTGCCAGCAGCCCCGGGACAGGGGTGAATCAGCCCCAGCATTTT.

The chain employs TRBV27 and TRBJ2-7; 14 positions match TRBD2. The J segment lost 6 bases and the V segment lost 2 bases, leaving 6 bases of the junction unmatched. This CDR3 is built from 16 residues. Germline CDR1 and CDR2: MNHEY and SMNVEV (reference sequence). As DNA, the CDR3 is TGTGCCAGCAGTTTACCGGGACTAGCGGGAGTAGGCGAGCAGTACTTC. Translation gives CASSLPGLAGVGEQYF.